The clone carrying this T cell receptor (beta chain) was seen once. Its antigen is currently unknown. The method was immunoSEQ multiplex PCR; TCRdb's version includes in-frame clones alone and lacks a portion of them. Among 95,000 or so clones listed, approximately 85% were seen once. This entry belongs to a study of OX40 agonist ivuxolimab in advanced cancers. Whole-study context: Every 2 weeks, ivuxolimab was infused into the patients intravenously at between 0.01 and 10 mg/kg.

The V end lost 1 base, the J end lost 4 bases, and 8 bases lay between the germline ends. The CDR3 has 14 amino acids. Looked up from germline, CDR1 is SGHAT and CDR2 is FQNNGV. Findings of the study overall: With doses of 0.1-3.0 mg/kg, partial responders showed among the lowest clonal expansion. CD4+ T cells averaged fewer expanded clones than CD8+ T cells.

The rearrangement joins TRBV11-2 to TRBJ1-3, with D maybe TRBD1 (6 bases). The source is an adult with an advanced solid tumor such as melanoma, head and neck, liver or kidney cancer. Sequences were derived from CD4+ or CD8+ T cells sorted from blood, sampled in a trial of the OX40 agonist ivuxolimab. The CDR3 here is CASSLGGRGNTIYF. The CDR3 DNA follows: TGTGCCAGCAGCTTAGGGGGGCGAGGAAACACCATATATTTT.